These 6 T cell receptor beta chains were sequenced from one sample in a study of blood T cell repertoires in COVID-19. The repertoire was sequenced with immunoSEQ multiplex PCR; TCRdb's copy has only in-frame clones and lacks some. Seen here are roughly 150,000 clones, roughly three quarters observed once, and the top ten hold 4.2%. Sequencing was performed on peripheral blood. Receptor source: a man aged 55 to 70 with acute or convalescent COVID-19.

The V gene is TRBV18, the J gene TRBJ2-7; tentatively, D is TRBD1 (6 bases). The V and J ends lost 2 bases and 6 bases respectively, with 17 bases between them. The germline V gene has CDR1 KGHSH and CDR2 LQKENI. This CDR3 spans 15 amino acids. The CDR3 loop is CASSPGTGQGGEQYF. The CDR3 DNA sequence: TGTGCCAGCTCACCAGGGACGGGTCAAGGGGGCGAGCAGTACTTC.

The chain recombines TRBV6-5 with TRBJ2-3, with a possible D match to TRBD2 (5 bases). V was pared by 7 bases and J by 1 base, with 12 bases between. The CDR3 is 14 amino acids. The V gene's germline CDR1 is MNHEY and CDR2 SVGAGI. The CDR3 sequence is CASTLRRGTDTQYF. CDR3 DNA: TGTGCCAGCACCCTACGGCGGGGCACAGATACGCAGTATTTT.

The genes are TRBV19 and TRBJ2-6; unclear D gene. CDR3 length equals 13 residues. The V end was cut by 5 bases, the J end by 4 bases, with 6 bases between. CDR1 LNHDA and CDR2 SQIVND come from the germline V gene (reference sequence). The CDR3 DNA is TGTGCCAGTAGTGTACAGGGGGCCAACGTCCTGACTTTC. This gives the protein CASSVQGANVLTF.

A few counts support this clone. This chain joins TRBV7-2 and TRBJ2-1; 10 nucleotides line up with TRBD2. Germline values: CDR1 SGHTA, CDR2 FQGNSA. The V and J ends lost 2 bases and 10 bases, in that order; junction bases with no gene match: 8. The CDR3 runs to 15 residues. The CDR3, as DNA: TGTGCCAGCAGCTTATTCCTAGCGGGAGCGGGGGAGCAGTTCTTC. Translating it yields CASSLFLAGAGEQFF.

The CDR3 here is CASSLMPIPYQETQYF. CDR3 nucleotide sequence: TGTGCCAGCAGCCTAATGCCAATCCCGTACCAAGAGACCCAGTACTTC. This chain joins TRBV5-6 and TRBJ2-5; D unresolved. The CDR3 totals 16 residues. The V gene's germline CDR1 is SGHDT and CDR2 YYEEEE. Trimming took off 4 bases at V and 0 bases at J, with 16 bases between the two ends.

This sequence joins TRBV7-3 and TRBJ2-2; D might be TRBD2 (6 bases). V gave up 5 bases and J gave up 1 base, with 14 bases separating them. The CDR3 sequence is 16 residues long. Germline V gene lookup returns CDR1 SGHTA and CDR2 FQGTGA. DNA for the CDR3: TGTGCCAGCAGCCTCCCCCAGGGAGGGAACACCGGGGAGCTGTTTTTT. It is translated as CASSLPQGGNTGELFF.